These 14 T cell receptor beta chains share one sample of origin, sequenced in a study of T cell responses to AZD1222 COVID-19 vaccine. Method: immunoSEQ multiplex PCR; TCRdb's copy keeps in-frame clones and lacks some. The data show roughly 87,000 clones, roughly 90% seen once. The input for sequencing was peripheral blood, taken 28 days after the second AZD1222 dose. The receptors here all came from an adult who received the AZD1222 COVID-19 vaccine.

The chain links TRBV6-5 to TRBJ2-7; a weak D match, TRBD1 (5 bases). CDR1 and CDR2 (germline): MNHEY, SVGAGI. The CDR3 has 16 amino acids. With 2 bases removed from V and 4 bases from J, the gap between germline ends came to 18 bases. The CDR3 DNA reads as TGTGCCAGCAGTTACGTGTGGGCGGAGAGGACATACGAGCAGTACTTC. Protein sequence: CASSYVWAERTYEQYF.

The chain combines TRBV19 with TRBJ2-3, with 8 bases fitting TRBD1. The J segment lost 1 base and the V segment lost 3 bases, leaving 3 bases of the junction unmatched. Per germline, CDR1 LNHDA and CDR2 SQIVND (reference sequence). This CDR3 contains 15 residues. Here the CDR3 DNA reads TGTGCCAGTAGTATGAAGGACAGGGGCACAGATACGCAGTATTTT. This translates into CASSMKDRGTDTQYF.

The chain employs TRBV28 and TRBJ1-2, with D possibly being TRBD1 (5 bases). Germline V lookup: CDR1 MDHEN, CDR2 SYDVKM. V lost 4 bases and J 7 bases, leaving 13 bases between the germline ends. This CDR3 region has 13 residues. The CDR3 sequence is CASSSSGQIGYTF. The CDR3 DNA reads as TGTGCCAGCAGTTCGTCAGGGCAAATTGGCTACACCTTC.

The chain couples TRBV30 to TRBJ1-4, with a possible D match to TRBD1 (5 bases). CDR1 and CDR2 (germline): GTSNPN, SVGIG (reference sequence). The germline V and J ends were trimmed by 1 base and 4 bases, with 13 bases remaining between them. The CDR3 covers 15 residues. The CDR3 coding sequence is TGTGCCTGGAGTGATACGGGACGGAGTAATGAAAAACTGTTTTTT. Residues: CAWSDTGRSNEKLFF. The full variable domain, its missing parts supplied by reference TRBV30 and TRBJ1-4, is SQTIHQWPATLVQPVGSPLSLECTVEGTSNPNLYWYRQAAGRGLQLLFYSVGIGQISSEVPQNLSASRPQDRQFILSSKKLLLSDSGFYLCAWSDTGRSNEKLFFGSGTQLSVL.

The J gene is TRBJ2-7, the V gene TRBV20-1; D is tentatively TRBD1 or TRBD2 (5 bases each). This CDR3 has 11 residues. CDR1 DFQATT and CDR2 SNEGSKA come from the germline V gene (reference sequence). Trimming took off 7 bases at V and 12 bases at J, with 19 bases between the two ends. Here the CDR3 reads CSGTRDGTRYF. For the CDR3, the DNA is TGCAGTGGTACTAGAGACGGGACGCGGTACTTC.

J is TRBJ1-1 and V is TRBV2, with no clear D. V was cut by 7 bases and J by 2 bases, with 11 bases left in between. Looked up from germline, CDR1 is SNHLY and CDR2 is FYNNEI. The CDR3 is made up of 13 amino acids. The DNA for the CDR3 is TGTGCCAGCATAGGGTTGCGAAACACTGAAGCTTTCTTT. Protein sequence: CASIGLRNTEAFF.

The V gene is TRBV6-6, the J gene TRBJ2-7, with 9 bases aligning to TRBD2. Germline V CDR1 and CDR2: MNHNY, SVGAGI (reference sequence). This CDR3 contains 13 residues. V was pared by 7 bases and J by 2 bases, with 3 bases of the junction left unmatched. The CDR3 loop reads CASNLAGTYEQYF. The CDR3 bases are TGTGCCAGCAACCTAGCGGGGACCTACGAGCAGTACTTC.

The chain has TRBV11-1 and TRBJ1-3; D gene unclear. V lost 10 bases and J lost 3, with 7 bases in between. Germline V lookup: CDR1 SGHAT, CDR2 FQDESV (reference sequence). CDR3 length equals 11 residues. CDR3 amino acids: CAISVGNTIYF. The CDR3 DNA follows: TGTGCCATCTCAGTTGGAAACACCATATATTTT.

This clone was seen a single time. This chain connects TRBV19 to TRBJ1-1; D unresolved. V lost 5 bases and J 0 bases, leaving 7 bases between the germline ends. Per the germline V gene, CDR1 is LNHDA and CDR2 is SQIVND (reference sequence). There are 13 residues in the CDR3. CDR3 DNA sequence: TGTGCCAGTAGTCAACCGATGAACACTGAAGCTTTCTTT. Translation gives CASSQPMNTEAFF.

This chain links TRBV27 with TRBJ2-1; 9 bases are shared with TRBD2. The ends lost 8 bases at V and 7 bases at J; junction bases unmatched: 6. Looked up from germline, CDR1 is MNHEY and CDR2 is SMNVEV (reference sequence). The CDR3 spans 13 residues. The CDR3 is CASGESGRNEQFF. CDR3 nucleotide sequence: TGTGCCAGCGGGGAAAGCGGGAGGAATGAGCAGTTCTTC.

This chain joins TRBV7-8 and TRBJ2-7; no definite D call. The germline gives CDR1 SGHVS, CDR2 FQNEAQ. The germline V and J ends were trimmed by 1 base and 2 bases, with 15 bases remaining between them. CDR3 length: 16 amino acids. The CDR3 coding sequence is TGTGCCAGCAGCTTAGTCCTCTCCCCCGGCCCCTACGAGCAGTACTTC. Translated: CASSLVLSPGPYEQYF.

The chain joins TRBV11-3 to TRBJ2-2; no clear D. The ends were cut back, 5 bases at V and 3 bases at J, with 13 bases in the middle. Germline V gives CDR1 SGHNT, CDR2 YENEEA. This CDR3 has 15 residues. CDR3 protein: CASSLRTSHTGELFF. In DNA form, the CDR3 reads TGTGCCAGCAGCCTTAGGACCAGCCACACCGGGGAGCTGTTTTTT.

The chain links TRBV28 to TRBJ1-1; D is undetermined. Germline lookup yields CDR1 MDHEN and CDR2 SYDVKM. This CDR3 comprises 18 residues. With 4 bases removed from V and 0 bases from J, the gap between germline ends came to 21 bases. CDR3 sequence reads: CASSSPFMGTVMNTEAFF. CDR3 coding DNA: TGTGCCAGCAGTTCTCCATTTATGGGCACCGTCATGAACACTGAAGCTTTCTTT.

This clone was observed a single time. The rearrangement links TRBV15 to TRBJ1-5; D may be TRBD1 (5 bases). Germline lookup yields CDR1 LNHNV and CDR2 YYDKDF (reference sequence). The V end was cut by 0 bases, the J end by 3 bases, with 9 bases between. The CDR3 is 15 residues long. The chain's CDR3 is CATSRDLQANQPQHF. The CDR3, as DNA: TGTGCCACCAGCAGAGATCTACAGGCCAATCAGCCCCAGCATTTT.